These 11 T cell receptor beta chains were all obtained from the same sample, sequenced in a study of human T cells and chemical hapten exposure. Time point indicated: patch test 3, about 24 weeks after DPC sensitization. The treatment: therapeutic diphenylcyclopropenone sensitization with weekly scalp DPC. TCRdb reanalysed the RACE reads using MiXCR and keeps one entry per CDR3 protein. Found here are fewer than 100,000 distinct CDR3 sequences, roughly a tenth of them singletons; the top ten hold more than 1%. The material was whole blood, obtained in connection with sensitization to the hapten diphenylcyclopropenone (DPC). These receptors were taken from a woman in her 30s with alopecia areata. Some clones in this sample may be carry-over from other donors' samples.

In this sample, this clonotype turned up many times. The chain couples TRBV28 to TRBJ1-4; D possibly corresponds to TRBD1 (5 bases). V was shortened by 9 bases and J by 8 bases, with 16 bases between the two germline ends. The CDR3 runs 13 residues. Per the germline V gene, CDR1 is MDHEN and CDR2 is SYDVKM. The CDR3 DNA reads TGTGCCAGTTCCCTGGGGCGATTGGAAAAACTGTTTTTT. This encodes CASSLGRLEKLFF.

The rearrangement links TRBV5-1 to TRBJ2-1; D possibly corresponds to TRBD1 (5 bases). Germline V CDR1 and CDR2: SGHRS, YFSETQ. The CDR3 runs to 12 residues. Trimming removed 4 bases from V and 5 bases from J, with 7 bases in between. The CDR3 DNA is TGCGCCAGCAGCCAGGGCCACAATGAGCAGTTCTTC. Its translation: CASSQGHNEQFF.

This clonotype was picked up many times. CDR3 in DNA: TGCAGTGCTAGTCTAGCGACCTACGAGCAGTACTTC. Encoded protein: CSASLATYEQYF. The chain is built from TRBV20-1 and TRBJ2-7; possibly TRBD2 for D (6 bases). CDR1 and CDR2 (germline): DFQATT, SNEGSKA (reference sequence). The CDR3 covers 12 residues. V was shortened by 3 bases and J by 2 bases, with 8 bases between the two germline ends.

V usage is TRBV6-6 and J usage is TRBJ2-5, with D perhaps matching TRBD1 or TRBD2 (7 bases each). This CDR3 spans 16 amino acids. The germline gives CDR1 MNHNY, CDR2 SVGAGI (reference sequence). Trimming pared 0 bases from V and 5 bases from J, leaving 16 bases between. This CDR3 reads CASSYSLTQGGETQYF. The DNA of the CDR3 is TGTGCCAGCAGTTACTCCTTAACGCAGGGGGGGGAGACCCAGTACTTC.

The chain carries TRBV6-4 and TRBJ2-1; TRBD2 aligns across 9 bases. CDR1 and CDR2 (germline): MRHNA, SNTAGT. J was trimmed by 6 bases and V by 3 bases; bases with no gene match: 9. The CDR3 totals 16 residues. The CDR3 region is CASSEGGLAGGNEQFF. The CDR3 nucleotides are TGTGCCAGCAGTGAAGGGGGACTAGCCGGCGGCAATGAGCAGTTCTTC.

The chain employs TRBV5-1 and TRBJ2-2; no clear D. Trimming took 1 base from V and 1 from J, leaving 8 bases between them. Germline lookup yields CDR1 SGHRS and CDR2 YFSETQ. The CDR3 contains 15 residues. The DNA for the CDR3 is TGCGCCAGCAGCTTGTCAACGGGGAACACCGGGGAGCTGTTTTTT. Encoded protein: CASSLSTGNTGELFF.

This clonotype was seen ten or more times. The chain recombines TRBV7-9 with TRBJ2-7; the D gene is possibly TRBD2 (5 bases). The germline V and J ends were trimmed by 1 base and 3 bases, with 10 bases remaining between them. The length of the CDR3 is 14 residues. Germline V gene sequence: CDR1 SEHNR, CDR2 FQNEAQ (reference sequence). The CDR3 sequence is CASSLGLANYEQYF. In nucleotides, the CDR3 is TGTGCCAGCAGCTTAGGCCTAGCAAACTACGAGCAGTACTTC.

This clonotype was picked up many times. The chain joins TRBV5-6 to TRBJ2-7; perhaps TRBD1 as D (6 bases). CDR1 is SGHDT and CDR2 is YYEEEE in the germline V gene. V lost 3 bases and J lost 3, with 19 bases in between. This CDR3 region has 16 residues. In nucleotides, the CDR3 is TGTGCCAGCAGCTCGCTTACTACGGACAGCTTCTACGAGCAGTACGTC. Its protein is CASSSLTTDSFYEQYV.

This clonotype came up many times. The V and J genes are TRBV6-2 or TRBV6-3 and TRBJ2-1, with D maybe TRBD2 (5 bases). The V end lost 4 bases, the J end lost 1 base, and 8 bases lay between the germline ends. Germline lookup yields CDR1 MNHEY and CDR2 SVGEGT. CDR3 length equals 14 residues. The CDR3 region has the DNA TGTGCCAGCAGTTTCGACTATTCCTACAATGAGCAGTTCTTC. Amino acid sequence: CASSFDYSYNEQFF.

This rearrangement joins TRBV27 to TRBJ2-1; 8 bases are shared with TRBD1. This CDR3 is 14 amino acids long. CDR1 and CDR2 (germline): MNHEY, SMNVEV (reference sequence). V shed 1 base and J 8 bases; nucleotides not matched to a gene: 4. The DNA of the CDR3 is TGTGCCAGCAGTTTATACAGGGGGGCGCATGAGCAGTTCTTC. This sequence encodes CASSLYRGAHEQFF.

In its sample, this clonotype was seen many times. V is TRBV6-2 or TRBV6-3 and J is TRBJ1-5; the match to TRBD1 covers 10 bases. The CDR3 runs 17 residues. Looked up from germline, CDR1 is MNHEY and CDR2 is SVGEGT. V shed 0 bases, J shed 3 bases, and the junction held 5 bases outside the gene matches. CDR3 amino acids: CASSYSGTGVNNQPQHF. The CDR3 nucleotides read TGTGCCAGCAGTTACTCTGGGACAGGGGTAAACAATCAGCCCCAGCATTTT.